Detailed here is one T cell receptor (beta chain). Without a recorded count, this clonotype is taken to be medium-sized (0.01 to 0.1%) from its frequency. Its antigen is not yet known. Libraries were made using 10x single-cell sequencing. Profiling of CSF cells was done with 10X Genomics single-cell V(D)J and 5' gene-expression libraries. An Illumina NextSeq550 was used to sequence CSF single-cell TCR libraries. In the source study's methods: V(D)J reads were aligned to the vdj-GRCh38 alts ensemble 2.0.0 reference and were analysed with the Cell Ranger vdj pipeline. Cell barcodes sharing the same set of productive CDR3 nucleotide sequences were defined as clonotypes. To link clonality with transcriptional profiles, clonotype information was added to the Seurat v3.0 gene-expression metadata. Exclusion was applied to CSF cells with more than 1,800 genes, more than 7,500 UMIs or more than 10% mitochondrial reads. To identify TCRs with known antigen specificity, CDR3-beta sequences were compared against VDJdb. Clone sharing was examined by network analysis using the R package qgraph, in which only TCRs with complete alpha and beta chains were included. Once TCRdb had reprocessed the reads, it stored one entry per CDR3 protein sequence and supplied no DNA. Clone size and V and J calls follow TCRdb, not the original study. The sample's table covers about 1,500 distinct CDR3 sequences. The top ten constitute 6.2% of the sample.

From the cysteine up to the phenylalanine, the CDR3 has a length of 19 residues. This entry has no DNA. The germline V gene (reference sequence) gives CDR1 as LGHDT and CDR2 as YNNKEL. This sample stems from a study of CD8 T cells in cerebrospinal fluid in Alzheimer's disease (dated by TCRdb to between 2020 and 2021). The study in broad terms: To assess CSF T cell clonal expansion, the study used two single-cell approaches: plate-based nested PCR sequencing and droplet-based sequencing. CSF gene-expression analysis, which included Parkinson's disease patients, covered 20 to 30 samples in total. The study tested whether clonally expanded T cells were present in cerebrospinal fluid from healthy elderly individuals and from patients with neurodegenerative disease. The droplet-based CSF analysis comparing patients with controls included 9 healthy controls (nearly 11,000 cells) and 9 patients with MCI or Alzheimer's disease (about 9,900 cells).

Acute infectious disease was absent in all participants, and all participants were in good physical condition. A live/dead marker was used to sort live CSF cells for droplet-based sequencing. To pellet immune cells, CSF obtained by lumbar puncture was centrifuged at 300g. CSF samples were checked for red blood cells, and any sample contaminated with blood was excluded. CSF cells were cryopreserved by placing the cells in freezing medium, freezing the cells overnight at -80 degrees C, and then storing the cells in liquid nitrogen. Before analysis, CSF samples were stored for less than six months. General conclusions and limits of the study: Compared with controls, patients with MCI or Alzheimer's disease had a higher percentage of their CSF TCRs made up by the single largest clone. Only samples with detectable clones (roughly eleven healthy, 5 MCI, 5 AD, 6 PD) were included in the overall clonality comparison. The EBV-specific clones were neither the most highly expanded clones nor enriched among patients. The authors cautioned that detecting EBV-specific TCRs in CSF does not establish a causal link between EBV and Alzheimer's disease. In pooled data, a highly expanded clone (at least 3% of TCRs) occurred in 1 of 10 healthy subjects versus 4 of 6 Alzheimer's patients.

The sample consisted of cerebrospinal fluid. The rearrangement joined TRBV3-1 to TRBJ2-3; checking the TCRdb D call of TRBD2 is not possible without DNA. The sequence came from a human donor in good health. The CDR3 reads CASSERLAGGVRRTGTQYF.